This T cell receptor beta chain is drawn from a study of read filtering for tumor transcriptome and immune sequencing. Study-wide context: TCR-mapped reads were about 4.05 to 11 million with IR-seq versus roughly 85 to 1,300 with RNA-seq.

The library was built from about 400 ng RNA with molecular barcoded adaptors for alpha/delta and beta/gamma chains. In TCRdb, the reads were re-called with MiXCR into one record per CDR3 protein. The sample carries about 130,000 distinct CDR3 sequences, approximately 13% recorded once. The V gene lost 4 bases and the J gene lost 3 bases, with 8 bases spanning the gap. CDR3 length: 13 amino acids. Germline CDR1 reads SGDLS; CDR2 reads YYNGEE. This clonotype was picked up many times. This sequence originates from a donor older than 35 with multiple myeloma. The chain recombines TRBV9 with TRBJ2-1; D call uncertain. The sequenced sample was a population of CD138-negative cells sorted from bone marrow. CDR3 DNA sequence: TGTGCCAGCAGCCCCCAGGTCTACAATGAGCAGTTCTTC. This gives the protein CASSPQVYNEQFF. The variable domain in full, with the rest retrieved from reference TRBV9 and TRBJ2-1, is DSGVTQTPKHLITATGQRVTLRCSPRSGDLSVYWYQQSLDQGLQFLIQYYNGEERAKGNILERFSAQQFPDLHSELNLSSLELGDSALYFCASSPQVYNEQFFGPGTRLTVL.